This T cell receptor beta chain was found in a study of cytomegalovirus exposure and HLA in healthy donors. About the research overall: An analysis done earlier identified around 100 million unique TCR beta sequences from approximately 170 million T cells.

Study-wide results and limits: The authors confirmed in vitro that a few CMV-associated chains were specific for CMV antigens. TCR beta V- and J-gene trimming, according to a later analysis, was linked to a missense DCLRE1C variant.

The PCR made use of 60 Vbeta and 13 Jbeta primers. The authors' processing: Roughly 10 million shared chains were among approximately 87 million unique TCR beta chains counted in a later analysis. TCRdb's copy holds only in-frame clones and misses some; the assay was immunoSEQ multiplex PCR. V, J and clone size were drawn from that table, and D and trimming were deduced from the DNA. The table records some 180,000 clones, 75% to 85% of them present only once. A word on this clone: The antigen is not known.

CDR3 length: 15 residues. V lost 6 bases and J lost 8; bases outside the gene matches: 14. Germline lookup yields CDR1 MNHEY and CDR2 SVGAGI. The sequenced material came from PBMCs. This TCR was sampled from a woman under 40 in good health and CMV-seropositive. This sequence joins TRBV6-5 and TRBJ1-2, with 8 positions matching TRBD1. The CDR3 is CASSPGTGVSRGYTF. The CDR3 nucleotides read TGTGCCAGCAGCCCCGGGACAGGCGTCTCTCGGGGCTACACCTTC.